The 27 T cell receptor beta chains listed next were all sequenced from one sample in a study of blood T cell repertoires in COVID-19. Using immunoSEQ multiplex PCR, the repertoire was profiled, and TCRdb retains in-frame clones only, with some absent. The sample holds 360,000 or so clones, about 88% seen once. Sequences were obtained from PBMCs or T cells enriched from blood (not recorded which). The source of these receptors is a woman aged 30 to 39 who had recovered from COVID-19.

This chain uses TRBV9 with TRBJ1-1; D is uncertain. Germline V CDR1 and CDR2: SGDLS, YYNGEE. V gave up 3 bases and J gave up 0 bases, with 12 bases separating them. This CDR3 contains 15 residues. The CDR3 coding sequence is TGTGCCAGCAGCGCGGAGCCCGCTTTGAACACTGAAGCTTTCTTT. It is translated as CASSAEPALNTEAFF.

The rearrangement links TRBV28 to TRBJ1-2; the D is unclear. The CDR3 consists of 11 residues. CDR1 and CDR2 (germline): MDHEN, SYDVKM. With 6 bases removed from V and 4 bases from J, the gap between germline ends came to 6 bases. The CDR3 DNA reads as TGTGCCAGCAGGCGAATCTATGGCTACACCTTC. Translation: CASRRIYGYTF.

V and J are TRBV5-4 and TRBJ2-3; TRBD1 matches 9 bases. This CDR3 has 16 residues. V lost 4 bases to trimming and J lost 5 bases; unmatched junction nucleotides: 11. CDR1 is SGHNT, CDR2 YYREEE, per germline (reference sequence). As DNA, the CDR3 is TGTGCCAGCAGCCCCCCGCCGACAGGGGGGATAGATACGCAGTATTTT. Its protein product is CASSPPPTGGIDTQYF.

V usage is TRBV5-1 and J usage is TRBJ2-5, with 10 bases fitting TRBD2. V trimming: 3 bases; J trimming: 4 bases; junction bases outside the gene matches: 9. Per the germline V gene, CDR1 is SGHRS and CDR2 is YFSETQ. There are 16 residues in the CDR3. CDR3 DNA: TGCGCCAGCAGCTATTGGGCTAGCGGGAGTGGAGAGACCCAGTACTTC. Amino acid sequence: CASSYWASGSGETQYF.

The CDR3 DNA reads TGTGCCAGCTCAAAGACAGGTTACACAGATACGCAGTATTTT. It is translated as CASSKTGYTDTQYF. This chain uses TRBV18 with TRBJ2-3, with D perhaps TRBD1 (6 bases). The CDR3 contains 14 residues. Germline V gives CDR1 KGHSH, CDR2 LQKENI. With 5 bases removed from V and 2 bases from J, the gap between germline ends came to 11 bases.

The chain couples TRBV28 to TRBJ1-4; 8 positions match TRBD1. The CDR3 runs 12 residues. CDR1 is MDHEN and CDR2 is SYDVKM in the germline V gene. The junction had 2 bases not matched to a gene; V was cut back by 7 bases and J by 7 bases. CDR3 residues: CASIGQGEKLFF. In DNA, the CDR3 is TGTGCCAGCATAGGACAGGGTGAAAAACTGTTTTTT.

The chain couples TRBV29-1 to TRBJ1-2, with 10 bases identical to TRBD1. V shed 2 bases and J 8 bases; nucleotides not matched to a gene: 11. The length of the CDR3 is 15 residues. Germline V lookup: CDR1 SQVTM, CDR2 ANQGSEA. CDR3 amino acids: CSVEFPVTGGKGYTF. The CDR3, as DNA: TGCAGCGTTGAATTCCCCGTGACAGGGGGCAAAGGCTACACCTTC. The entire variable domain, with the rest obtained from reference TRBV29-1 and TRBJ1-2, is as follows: SAVISQKPSRDICQRGTSLTIQCQVDSQVTMMFWYRQQPGQSLTLIATANQGSEATYESGFVIDKFPISRPNLTFSTLTVSNMSPEDSSIYLCSVEFPVTGGKGYTFGSGTRLTVV.

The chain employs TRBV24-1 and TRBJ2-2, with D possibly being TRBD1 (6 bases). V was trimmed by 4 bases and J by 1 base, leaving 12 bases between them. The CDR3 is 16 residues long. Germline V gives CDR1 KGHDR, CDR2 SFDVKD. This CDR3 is CATSDWGHLNTGELFF. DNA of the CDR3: TGTGCCACCAGTGACTGGGGACATTTGAACACCGGGGAGCTGTTTTTT.

Here the CDR3 DNA reads TGTGCCAGCAGCCCCCCAACCAAGCGGAAAAACACCGGGGAGCTGTTTTTT. Protein sequence: CASSPPTKRKNTGELFF. The chain uses TRBV7-9 and TRBJ2-2, with D perhaps TRBD2 (5 bases). Trimming removed 5 bases at V and 2 bases at J, with 18 bases between. Germline CDR1 SEHNR, CDR2 FQNEAQ (reference sequence). CDR3 length: 17 residues.

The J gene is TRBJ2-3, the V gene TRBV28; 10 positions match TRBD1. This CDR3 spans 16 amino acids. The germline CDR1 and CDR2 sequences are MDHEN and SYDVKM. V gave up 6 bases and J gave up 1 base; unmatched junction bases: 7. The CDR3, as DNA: TGTGCCAGCAGCCCAAGCGGGACAGGGGGCACAGATACGCAGTATTTT. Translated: CASSPSGTGGTDTQYF.

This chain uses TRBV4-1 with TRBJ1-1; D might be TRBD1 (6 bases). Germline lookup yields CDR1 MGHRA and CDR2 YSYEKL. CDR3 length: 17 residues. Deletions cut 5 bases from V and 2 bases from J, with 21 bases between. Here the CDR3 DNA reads TGCGCCAGCAGCTACTCCCCCCCGGGGGGCGTTAACACTGAAGCTTTCTTT. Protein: CASSYSPPGGVNTEAFF.

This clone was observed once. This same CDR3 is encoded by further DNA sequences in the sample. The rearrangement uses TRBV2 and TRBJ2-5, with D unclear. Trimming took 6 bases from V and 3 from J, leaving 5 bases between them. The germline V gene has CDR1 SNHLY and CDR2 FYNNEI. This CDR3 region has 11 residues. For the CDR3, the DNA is TGTGCCAGCAGCCTTGAAGAGACCCAGTACTTC. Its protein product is CASSLEETQYF.

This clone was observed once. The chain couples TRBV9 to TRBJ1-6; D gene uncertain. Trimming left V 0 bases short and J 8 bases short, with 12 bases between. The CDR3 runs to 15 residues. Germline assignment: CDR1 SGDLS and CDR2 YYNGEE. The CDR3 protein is CASSVGPLADSPLHF. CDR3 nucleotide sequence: TGTGCCAGCAGCGTAGGACCTTTAGCGGATTCACCCCTCCACTTT.

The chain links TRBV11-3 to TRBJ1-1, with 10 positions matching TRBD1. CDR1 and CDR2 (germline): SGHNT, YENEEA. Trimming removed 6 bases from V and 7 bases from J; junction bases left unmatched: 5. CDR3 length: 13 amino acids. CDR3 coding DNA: TGTGCCAGCAGTCTCGGACAGGGGGATGAAGCTTTCTTT. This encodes CASSLGQGDEAFF.

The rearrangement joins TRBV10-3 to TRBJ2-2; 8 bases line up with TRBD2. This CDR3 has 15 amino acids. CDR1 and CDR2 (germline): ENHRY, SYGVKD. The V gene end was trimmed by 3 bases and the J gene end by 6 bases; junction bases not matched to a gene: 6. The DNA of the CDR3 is TGTGCCATCAGTGACAGCCGGGGGGGATCCGGGGAGCTGTTTTTT. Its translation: CAISDSRGGSGELFF.

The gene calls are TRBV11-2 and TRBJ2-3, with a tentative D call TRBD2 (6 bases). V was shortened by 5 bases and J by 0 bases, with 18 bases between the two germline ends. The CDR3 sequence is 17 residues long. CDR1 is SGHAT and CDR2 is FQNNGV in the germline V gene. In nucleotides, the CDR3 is TGTGCCAGCAGCCCATGGCCAAGGGAGGCTAGCACAGATACGCAGTATTTT. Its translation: CASSPWPREASTDTQYF.

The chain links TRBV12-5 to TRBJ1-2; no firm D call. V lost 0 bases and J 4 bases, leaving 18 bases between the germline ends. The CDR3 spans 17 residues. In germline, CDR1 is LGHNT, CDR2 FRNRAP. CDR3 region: CASGLVLGPTPTYGYTF. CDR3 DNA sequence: TGTGCTAGTGGTTTGGTACTAGGACCGACACCTACCTATGGCTACACCTTC.

In nucleotides, the CDR3 is TGTGCCAGCAGTGAAAAAGGGGGGGGCAATCAGCCCCAGCATTTT. It specifies CASSEKGGGNQPQHF. The V call is TRBV2, the J call TRBJ1-5, with D possibly TRBD1 on 6 matching bases. V dropped 2 bases and J dropped 2 bases, with 10 bases sitting between them. The CDR3 sequence is 15 residues long. The germline gives CDR1 SNHLY, CDR2 FYNNEI.

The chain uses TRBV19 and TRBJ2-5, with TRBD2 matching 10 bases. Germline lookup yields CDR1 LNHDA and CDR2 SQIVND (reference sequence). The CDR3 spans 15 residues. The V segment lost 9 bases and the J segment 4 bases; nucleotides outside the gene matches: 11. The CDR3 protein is CASRLAGGHSETQYF. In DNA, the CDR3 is TGTGCCAGCCGGTTAGCGGGAGGCCACTCAGAGACCCAGTACTTC.

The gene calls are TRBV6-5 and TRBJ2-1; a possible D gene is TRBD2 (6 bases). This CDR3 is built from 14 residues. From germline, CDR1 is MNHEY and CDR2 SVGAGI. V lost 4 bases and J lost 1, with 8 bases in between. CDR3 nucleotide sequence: TGTGCCAGCAGTTTTAGCGGTTCCTACAATGAGCAGTTCTTC. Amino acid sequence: CASSFSGSYNEQFF.

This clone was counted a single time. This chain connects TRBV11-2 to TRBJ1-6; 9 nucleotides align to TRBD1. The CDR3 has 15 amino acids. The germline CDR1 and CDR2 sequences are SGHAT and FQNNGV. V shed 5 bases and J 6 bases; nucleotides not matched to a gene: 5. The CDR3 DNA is TGTGCCAGCAGCCAACAGGGGGCTAGTAATTCACCCCTCCACTTT. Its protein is CASSQQGASNSPLHF.

DNA of the CDR3: TGCGCCAGCAGCTTGGCCCAGAGGGGGGGGAACACTGAAGCTTTCTTT. It yields the protein CASSLAQRGGNTEAFF. V gene TRBV5-1 combines with J gene TRBJ1-1, with a possible D match to TRBD1 (6 bases). The CDR3 extends over 16 amino acids. Between the trimmed V and J ends, which lost 0 bases and 1 base, there was a span of 13 bases. Looked up from germline, CDR1 is SGHRS and CDR2 is YFSETQ.

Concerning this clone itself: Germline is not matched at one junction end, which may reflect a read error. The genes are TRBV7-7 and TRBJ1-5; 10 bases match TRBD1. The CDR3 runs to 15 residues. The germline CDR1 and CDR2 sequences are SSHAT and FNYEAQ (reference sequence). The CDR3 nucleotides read TGTGCTAGCAGCGCGGACAGGGGGTACAATCAGCCCCAGCATTTT. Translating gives CASSADRGYNQPQHF. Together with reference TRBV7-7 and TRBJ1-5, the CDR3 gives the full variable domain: GAGVSQSPRYKVTKRGQDVTLRCDPISSHATLYWYQQALGQGPEFLTYFNYEAQPDKSGLPSDRFSAERPEGSISTLTIQRTEQRDSAMYRCASSADRGYNQPQHFGDGTRLSIL.

Written as DNA, the CDR3 is TGTGCCAGCAGTGAATACCAGGGTTACAATGAGCAGTTCTTC. Amino acid sequence: CASSEYQGYNEQFF. V is TRBV25-1 and J is TRBJ2-1, with D possibly TRBD1 on 5 matching bases. The germline V and J ends were trimmed by 0 bases and 4 bases, with 7 bases remaining between them. Germline V gene data show CDR1 as MGHDK and CDR2 as SYGVNS. The CDR3 totals 14 residues.

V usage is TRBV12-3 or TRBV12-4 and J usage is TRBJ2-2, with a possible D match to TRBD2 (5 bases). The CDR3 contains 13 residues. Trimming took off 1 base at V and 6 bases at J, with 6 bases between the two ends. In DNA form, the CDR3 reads TGTGCCAGCAGTTTAGGAGGGTCCGGGGAGCTGTTTTTT. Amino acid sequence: CASSLGGSGELFF.

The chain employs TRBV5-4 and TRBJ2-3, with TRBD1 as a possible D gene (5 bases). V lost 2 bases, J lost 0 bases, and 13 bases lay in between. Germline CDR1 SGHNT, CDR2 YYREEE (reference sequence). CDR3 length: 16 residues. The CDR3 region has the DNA TGTGCCAGCAGCTTAGGACACCCCAGTAGCACAGATACGCAGTATTTT. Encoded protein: CASSLGHPSSTDTQYF.

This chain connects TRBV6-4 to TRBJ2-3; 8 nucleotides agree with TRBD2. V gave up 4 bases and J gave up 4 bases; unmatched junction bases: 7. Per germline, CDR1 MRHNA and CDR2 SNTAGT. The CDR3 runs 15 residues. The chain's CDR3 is CASSGNGGAPDTQYF. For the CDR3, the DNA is TGTGCCAGCAGTGGTAACGGGGGGGCCCCAGATACGCAGTATTTT.